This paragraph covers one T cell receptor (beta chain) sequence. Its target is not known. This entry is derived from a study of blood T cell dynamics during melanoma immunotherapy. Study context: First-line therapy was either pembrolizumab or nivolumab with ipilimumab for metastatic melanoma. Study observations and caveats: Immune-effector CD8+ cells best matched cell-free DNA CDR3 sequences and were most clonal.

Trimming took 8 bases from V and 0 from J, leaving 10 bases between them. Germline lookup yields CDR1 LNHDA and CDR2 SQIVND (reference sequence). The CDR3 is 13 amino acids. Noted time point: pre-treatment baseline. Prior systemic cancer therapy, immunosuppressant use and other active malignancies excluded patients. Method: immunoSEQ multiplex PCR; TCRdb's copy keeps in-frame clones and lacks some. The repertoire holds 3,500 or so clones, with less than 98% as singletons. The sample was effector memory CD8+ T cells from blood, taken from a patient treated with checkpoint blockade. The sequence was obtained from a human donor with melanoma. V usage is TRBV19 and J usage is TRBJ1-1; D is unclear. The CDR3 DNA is TGTGCCAGTGGGAACGGTTTGAACACTGAAGCTTTCTTT. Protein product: CASGNGLNTEAFF.